This T cell receptor (beta chain) was observed in a study of T cells in Graves' hyperthyroidism and ophthalmopathy. The CDR3 has 13 residues. V was cut by 6 bases and J by 8 bases, with 15 bases left in between. Per germline, CDR1 MDHEN and CDR2 SYDVKM. Amplification targeted TCR beta CDR3 regions from RNA transcripts. First-round RT-PCR of the TCR CDR3 relied on the HTBI primer set. TCRdb redid the calling of the multiplex PCR reads with MiXCR, one entry per CDR3 protein. The repertoire has 500,000 or so distinct CDR3 sequences, more than 15% of them found once; the top ten carry approximately 30%. This clonotype turned up a few times.

The source is a young woman with Graves' ophthalmopathy. This chain joins TRBV28 and TRBJ2-3, with D possibly being TRBD2 (5 bases). Sequences were obtained from blood. The CDR3 here is CASSFLLVRTQYF. CDR3 DNA: TGTGCCAGCAGCTTCTTACTAGTTCGTACGCAGTATTTT. Full variable domain (outside the CDR3, taken from reference TRBV28 and TRBJ2-3): DVKVTQSSRYLVKRTGEKVFLECVQDMDHENMFWYRQDPGLGLRLIYFSYDVKMKEKGDIPEGYSVSREKKERFSLILESASTNQTSMYLCASSFLLVRTQYFGPGTRLTVL.